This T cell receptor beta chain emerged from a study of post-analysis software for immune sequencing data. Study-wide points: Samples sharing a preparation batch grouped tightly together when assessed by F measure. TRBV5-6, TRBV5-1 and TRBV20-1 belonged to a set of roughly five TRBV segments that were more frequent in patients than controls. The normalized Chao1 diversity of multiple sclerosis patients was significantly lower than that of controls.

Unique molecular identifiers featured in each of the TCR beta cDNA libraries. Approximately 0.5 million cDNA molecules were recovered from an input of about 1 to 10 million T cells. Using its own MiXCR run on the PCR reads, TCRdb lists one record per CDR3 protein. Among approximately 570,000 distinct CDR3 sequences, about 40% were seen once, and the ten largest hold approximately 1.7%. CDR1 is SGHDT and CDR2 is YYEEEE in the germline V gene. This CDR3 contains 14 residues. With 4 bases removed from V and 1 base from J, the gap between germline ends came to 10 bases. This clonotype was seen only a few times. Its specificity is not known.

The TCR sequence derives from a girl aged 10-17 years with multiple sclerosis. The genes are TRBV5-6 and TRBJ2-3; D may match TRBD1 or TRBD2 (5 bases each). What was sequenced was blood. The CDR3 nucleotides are TGTGCCAGCAGCCGGGACCAACGCACAGATACGCAGTATTTT. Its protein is CASSRDQRTDTQYF.